These 27 T cell receptor beta chains were all obtained from the same sample, sequenced in a study of blood T cell repertoires in COVID-19. Assay used: immunoSEQ multiplex PCR; TCRdb lists only in-frame clones, some missing. The profile shows more than 95,000 clones, around 84% of them singletons. The specimen was peripheral blood. Receptor source: a human donor in a cohort sampled during active COVID-19.

The chain's CDR3 is CASSRGLQQETQYF. In nucleotides, the CDR3 is TGTGCCAGCAGCCGAGGACTCCAACAAGAGACCCAGTACTTC. The chain employs TRBV3-1 (or the pseudogene TRBV3-2) and TRBJ2-5, with D possibly matching TRBD2 (5 bases). The ends were cut back, 4 bases at V and 2 bases at J, with 11 bases in the middle. Germline CDR1 LGHDT, CDR2 YNNKEL (reference sequence). The CDR3 runs to 14 residues.

This clone was detected only once. The chain uses TRBV2 and TRBJ2-7, with 13 bases that match TRBD2. Germline values: CDR1 SNHLY, CDR2 FYNNEI. This CDR3 contains 16 residues. Losses at the gene ends were 6 bases for V and 5 bases for J; bases not matched to a gene: 10. This CDR3 reads CASRGLAGASVDEQYF. Here the CDR3 DNA reads TGTGCCAGCAGAGGACTAGCGGGGGCTTCCGTGGACGAGCAGTACTTC.

V usage is TRBV18 and J usage is TRBJ1-1; no firm D call. The germline CDR1 and CDR2 sequences are KGHSH and LQKENI. Trimming took off 5 bases at V and 4 bases at J, with 17 bases between the two ends. The CDR3 is 15 amino acids. The DNA of the CDR3 is TGTGCCAGCTCAACGCGTCAGGCCGTAGGCACTGAAGCTTTCTTT. Encoded protein: CASSTRQAVGTEAFF.

This clone was detected a few times. The chain has TRBV6-5 and TRBJ2-7; 9 bases are a match to TRBD1. The CDR3 runs to 13 residues. Germline values: CDR1 MNHEY, CDR2 SVGAGI. Trimming cost V 8 bases and J 4 bases; bases outside gene matches: 6. The CDR3 region has the DNA TGTGCCAGCCAACAGGGGGCGCGGTACGAGCAGTACTTC. Its protein is CASQQGARYEQYF.

The rearrangement uses TRBV5-5 and TRBJ2-7; 9 bases match TRBD1. The CDR3 contains 15 residues. CDR1 is SGHKS, CDR2 YYEKEE, per germline (reference sequence). Trimming took 2 bases from V and 5 from J; bases not matched to a gene: 8. The CDR3: CASSLGGTGSHEQYF. CDR3 DNA: TGTGCCAGCAGCTTAGGTGGGACAGGGTCCCACGAGCAGTACTTC.

The chain joins TRBV6-2 or TRBV6-3 to TRBJ1-1; TRBD1 matches 7 bases. Germline V gene data show CDR1 as MNHEY and CDR2 as SVGEGT. Germline trimming cut 5 bases from V and 1 base from J; bases unmatched to any gene: 10. The length of the CDR3 is 16 residues. CDR3 nucleotide sequence: TGTGCCAGCAGTCTCCGAACGACAGGGCGGAACACTGAAGCTTTCTTT. This encodes CASSLRTTGRNTEAFF.

This chain joins TRBV30 and TRBJ1-2, with D possibly being TRBD1 (6 bases). In germline, CDR1 is GTSNPN, CDR2 SVGIG (reference sequence). Trimming removed 4 bases at V and 7 bases at J, with 16 bases between. The CDR3 runs to 13 residues. The chain's CDR3 is CAWTLGGGGGYTF. The CDR3 nucleotides read TGTGCCTGGACCTTAGGGGGGGGCGGTGGCTACACCTTC.

The V call is TRBV6-1, the J call TRBJ2-5; maybe TRBD2 (5 bases). The germline V and J ends were trimmed by 3 bases and 5 bases, with 10 bases remaining between them. From germline, CDR1 is MNHNS and CDR2 SASEGT. CDR3 size: 13 residues. In DNA, the CDR3 is TGTGCCAGCAGTGAGAGAGGGCGGGAGACCCAGTACTTC. Protein sequence: CASSERGRETQYF.

V usage is TRBV5-5 and J usage is TRBJ2-2; 8 bases line up with TRBD2. Germline lookup yields CDR1 SGHKS and CDR2 YYEKEE (reference sequence). This CDR3 spans 14 amino acids. The J segment lost 6 bases and the V segment lost 4 bases, leaving 5 bases of the junction unmatched. The CDR3 here is CASSHQLAAGELFF. Here the CDR3 DNA reads TGTGCCAGCAGCCACCAACTAGCGGCCGGGGAGCTGTTTTTT.

The genes are TRBV4-2 and TRBJ2-6, with 11 bases matching TRBD2. The CDR3 has 18 amino acids. V shed 1 base, J shed 0 bases, and the junction held 2 bases outside the gene matches. Looked up from germline, CDR1 is LGHNA and CDR2 is YNFKEQ. Here the CDR3 reads CASSQGLAGTSGANVLTF. CDR3 in DNA: TGTGCCAGCAGCCAAGGACTAGCGGGGACCTCTGGGGCCAACGTCCTGACTTTC.

The chain couples TRBV29-1 to TRBJ2-6; a weak D match, TRBD1 (5 bases). The V end lost 8 bases, the J end lost 2 bases, and 10 bases lay between the germline ends. Germline V gene data show CDR1 as SQVTM and CDR2 as ANQGSEA. The CDR3 is made up of 13 amino acids. The CDR3 nucleotides are TGCAGCTGCAGGGTCGCTGGGGCCAACGTCCTGACTTTC. It translates to CSCRVAGANVLTF.

This chain joins TRBV19 and TRBJ1-1; TRBD1 agrees at 7 bases. Germline CDR1 reads LNHDA; CDR2 reads SQIVND (reference sequence). This CDR3 region has 16 residues. Losses at the gene ends were 5 bases for V and 7 bases for J; bases not matched to a gene: 16. The CDR3 coding sequence is TGTGCCAGTAGTCCCCCAGGGCCCACAGGGGATATTGAAGCTTTCTTT. Translating it yields CASSPPGPTGDIEAFF.

This clone was picked up a small number of times. This chain connects TRBV30 to TRBJ2-7; no clear D gene. The germline V gene has CDR1 GTSNPN and CDR2 SVGIG (reference sequence). This CDR3 spans 11 amino acids. The germline V and J ends were trimmed by 0 bases and 7 bases, with 7 bases remaining between them. DNA of the CDR3: TGTGCCTGGAGTGTAAAAGCGGAGCAGTACTTC. Translated, it gives CAWSVKAEQYF.

The V call is TRBV24-1, the J call TRBJ2-3; tentative D call: TRBD1 (6 bases). This CDR3 contains 18 residues. Germline V gene data show CDR1 as KGHDR and CDR2 as SFDVKD. V lost 4 bases and J 1 base, leaving 20 bases between the germline ends. CDR3 region: CATSEIKGESECTDTQYF. The CDR3 DNA sequence: TGTGCCACCAGTGAAATCAAGGGGGAATCGGAATGCACAGATACGCAGTATTTT.

The chain combines TRBV10-3 with TRBJ1-3; 8 nucleotides line up with TRBD1. CDR3 length: 14 residues. Germline loops: CDR1 ENHRY, CDR2 SYGVKD. V lost 10 bases, J lost 1 base, and 6 bases stayed unmatched. CDR3 region: CATQQGVSGNTIYF. CDR3 DNA: TGTGCCACCCAACAGGGGGTTTCTGGAAACACCATATATTTT.

The V call is TRBV12-3 or TRBV12-4, the J call TRBJ1-3; weak D call: TRBD1 (5 bases). This CDR3 region has 13 residues. Trimming took 1 base from V and 4 from J, leaving 5 bases between them. CDR3 coding DNA: TGTGCCAGCAGTTTAGGACAGGGAAACACCATATATTTT. Translating it yields CASSLGQGNTIYF.

The rearrangement uses TRBV5-4 and TRBJ2-2; no definite D call. The CDR3 consists of 15 residues. In germline, CDR1 is SGHNT, CDR2 YYREEE (reference sequence). With 1 base removed from V and 1 base from J, the gap between germline ends came to 8 bases. Here the CDR3 DNA reads TGTGCCAGCAGCTTGTCTCAGAAGAACACCGGGGAGCTGTTTTTT. The encoded protein is CASSLSQKNTGELFF.

The rearrangement joins TRBV11-2 to TRBJ2-1; D ambiguous. Germline CDR1 reads SGHAT; CDR2 reads FQNNGV. V was shortened by 6 bases and J by 3 bases, with 6 bases between the two germline ends. This CDR3 is built from 12 residues. The CDR3 sequence is CASRRLYNEQFF. As DNA, the CDR3 is TGTGCCAGCAGACGACTCTACAATGAGCAGTTCTTC.

The V and J genes are TRBV5-1 and TRBJ2-2; 15 bases align to TRBD2. The length of the CDR3 is 16 residues. Germline CDR1 is SGHRS and CDR2 is YFSETQ. V dropped 4 bases and J dropped 6; count of bases not matched to a gene: 4. Here the CDR3 reads CASSPRTSGGAGELFF. The CDR3 DNA follows: TGCGCCAGCAGCCCCCGGACTAGCGGGGGGGCCGGGGAGCTGTTTTTT.

This clone has only a few counts. This chain joins TRBV18 and TRBJ2-1; D may be TRBD2 (6 bases). The CDR3 has 12 residues. From germline, CDR1 is KGHSH and CDR2 LQKENI. V dropped 6 bases and J dropped 7 bases, with 10 bases sitting between them. CDR3 coding DNA: TGTGCCAGCTCGTCGACTAGGAATGAGCAGTTCTTC. Its translation is CASSSTRNEQFF.

The chain is built from TRBV19 and TRBJ1-3; D perhaps matches TRBD1 (5 bases). Trimming took off 3 bases at V and 8 bases at J, with 17 bases between the two ends. Germline V gene lookup returns CDR1 LNHDA and CDR2 SQIVND (reference sequence). This CDR3 has 15 residues. The CDR3 is CASSMGPLSRDTIYF. For the CDR3, the DNA is TGTGCCAGTAGTATGGGGCCTTTAAGCAGGGACACCATATATTTT.

This clone was detected only once. The chain uses TRBV2 and TRBJ2-2, with 8 bases fitting TRBD1. The CDR3 spans 15 residues. Germline V lookup: CDR1 SNHLY, CDR2 FYNNEI. V dropped 6 bases and J dropped 5; count of bases not matched to a gene: 8. The CDR3 sequence is CASSRDRLGTGELFF. The CDR3 DNA follows: TGTGCCAGCAGCCGGGACAGGTTGGGGACCGGGGAGCTGTTTTTT. The whole variable domain, remainder taken from reference TRBV2 and TRBJ2-2, is EPEVTQTPSHQVTQMGQEVILRCVPISNHLYFYWYRQILGQKVEFLVSFYNNEISEKSEIFDDQFSVERPDGSNFTLKIRSTKLEDSAMYFCASSRDRLGTGELFFGEGSRLTVL.

J is TRBJ1-1 and V is TRBV29-1, with D tentatively TRBD1 (6 bases). Germline loops: CDR1 SQVTM, CDR2 ANQGSEA. V dropped 2 bases and J dropped 10 bases, with 20 bases sitting between them. CDR3 length: 14 residues. As DNA, the CDR3 is TGCAGCGTTGAAACCGGGGCCGGGGGGCTTGGAGCTTTCTTT. It codes for CSVETGAGGLGAFF.

The chain combines TRBV28 with TRBJ1-1, with D possibly matching TRBD1 (5 bases). V lost 5 bases to trimming and J lost 3 bases, with 7 bases between them. Germline CDR1 reads MDHEN; CDR2 reads SYDVKM. The CDR3 loop spans 12 amino acids. The CDR3 spells CASSPGDTEAFF. CDR3 sequence (DNA): TGTGCCAGCAGTCCGGGGGACACTGAAGCTTTCTTT. The whole variable domain, remainder taken from reference TRBV28 and TRBJ1-1, is DVKVTQSSRYLVKRTGEKVFLECVQDMDHENMFWYRQDPGLGLRLIYFSYDVKMKEKGDIPEGYSVSREKKERFSLILESASTNQTSMYLCASSPGDTEAFFGQGTRLTVV.

The chain carries TRBV14 and TRBJ1-2; D is ambiguous. CDR1 SGHDN and CDR2 FVKESK come from the germline V gene. V lost 5 bases and J lost 2, with 12 bases in between. The CDR3 is made up of 14 amino acids. Here the CDR3 reads CASSRPGKNYGYTF. The CDR3 DNA is TGTGCCAGCAGCAGACCCGGGAAGAACTATGGCTACACCTTC.

V is TRBV27 and J is TRBJ2-2; the D gene is possibly TRBD1 (6 bases). The V gene's germline CDR1 is MNHEY and CDR2 SMNVEV (reference sequence). The CDR3 loop spans 15 amino acids. V was clipped by 5 bases and J by 6 bases, with 16 bases between them. The CDR3 coding sequence is TGTGCCAGCAGTCTAACCGGGACACTGCCCGGGGAGCTGTTTTTT. Residues: CASSLTGTLPGELFF.

The chain joins TRBV7-2 to TRBJ1-1; no reliable D call. The CDR3 loop spans 13 amino acids. V was pared by 1 base and J by 8 bases, with 11 bases between. CDR1 is SGHTA, CDR2 FQGNSA, per germline. The CDR3, as DNA: TGTGCCAGCAGCTTAGGGGCCGCTGGGGAAGCTTTCTTT. Translating gives CASSLGAAGEAFF.